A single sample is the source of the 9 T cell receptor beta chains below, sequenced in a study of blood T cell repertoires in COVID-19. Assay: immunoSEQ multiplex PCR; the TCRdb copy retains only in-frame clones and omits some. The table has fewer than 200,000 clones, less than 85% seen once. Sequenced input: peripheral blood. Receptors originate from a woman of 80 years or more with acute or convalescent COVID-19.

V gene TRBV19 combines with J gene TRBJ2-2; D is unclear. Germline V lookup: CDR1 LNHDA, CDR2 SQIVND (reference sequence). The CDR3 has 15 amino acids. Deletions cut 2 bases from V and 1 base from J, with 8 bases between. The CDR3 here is CASSILRGNTGELFF. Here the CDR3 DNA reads TGTGCCAGTAGTATATTACGAGGGAACACCGGGGAGCTGTTTTTT.

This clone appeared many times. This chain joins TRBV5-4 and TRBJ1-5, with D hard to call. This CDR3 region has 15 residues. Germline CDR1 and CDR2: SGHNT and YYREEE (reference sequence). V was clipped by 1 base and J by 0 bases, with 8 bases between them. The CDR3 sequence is CASSLNGVSNQPQHF. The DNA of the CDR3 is TGTGCCAGCAGCTTGAACGGGGTTAGCAATCAGCCCCAGCATTTT.

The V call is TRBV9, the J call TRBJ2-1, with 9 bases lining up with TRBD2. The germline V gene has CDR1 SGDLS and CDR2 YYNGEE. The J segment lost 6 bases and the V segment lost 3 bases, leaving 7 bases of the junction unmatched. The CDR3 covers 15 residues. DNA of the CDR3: TGTGCCAGCAGCGCCGGACTAGCGCCCACCAATGAGCAGTTCTTC. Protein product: CASSAGLAPTNEQFF. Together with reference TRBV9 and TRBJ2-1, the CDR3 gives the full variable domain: DSGVTQTPKHLITATGQRVTLRCSPRSGDLSVYWYQQSLDQGLQFLIQYYNGEERAKGNILERFSAQQFPDLHSELNLSSLELGDSALYFCASSAGLAPTNEQFFGPGTRLTVL.

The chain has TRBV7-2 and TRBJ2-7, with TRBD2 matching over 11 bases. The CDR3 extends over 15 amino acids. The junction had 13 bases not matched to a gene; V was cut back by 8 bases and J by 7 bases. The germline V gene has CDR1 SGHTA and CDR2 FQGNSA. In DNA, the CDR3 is TGTGCCAGCGGGACGAATAGCGGGAGGGCCGGGGAGCAGTACTTC. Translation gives CASGTNSGRAGEQYF.

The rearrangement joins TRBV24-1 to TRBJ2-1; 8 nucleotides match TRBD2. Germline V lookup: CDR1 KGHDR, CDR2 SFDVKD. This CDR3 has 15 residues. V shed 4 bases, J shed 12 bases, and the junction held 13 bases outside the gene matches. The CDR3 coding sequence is TGTGCCACCAGTGAGGAGACTAGCGAGCTGAGTGGGCAGTTCTTC. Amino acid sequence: CATSEETSELSGQFF.

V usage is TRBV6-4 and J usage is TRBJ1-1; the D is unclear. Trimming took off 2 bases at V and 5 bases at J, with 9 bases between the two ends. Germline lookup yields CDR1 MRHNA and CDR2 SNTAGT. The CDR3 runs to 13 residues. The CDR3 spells CASSDGPGTEAFF. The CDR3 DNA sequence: TGTGCCAGCAGTGACGGCCCGGGGACTGAAGCTTTCTTT.

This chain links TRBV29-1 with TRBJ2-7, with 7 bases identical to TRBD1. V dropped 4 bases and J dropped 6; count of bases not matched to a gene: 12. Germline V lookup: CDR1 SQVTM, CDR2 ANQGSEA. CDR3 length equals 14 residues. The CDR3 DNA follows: TGCAGCGTTGCCCTGGGGACAGTACGTGGCGAGCAGTACTTC. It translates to CSVALGTVRGEQYF.

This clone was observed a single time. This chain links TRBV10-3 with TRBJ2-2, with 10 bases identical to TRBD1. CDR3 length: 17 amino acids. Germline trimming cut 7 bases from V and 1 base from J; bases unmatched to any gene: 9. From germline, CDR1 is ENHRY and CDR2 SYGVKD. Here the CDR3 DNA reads TGTGCCATCAAGACAGGGGGCAACTCCTTGAACACCGGGGAGCTGTTTTTT. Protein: CAIKTGGNSLNTGELFF.

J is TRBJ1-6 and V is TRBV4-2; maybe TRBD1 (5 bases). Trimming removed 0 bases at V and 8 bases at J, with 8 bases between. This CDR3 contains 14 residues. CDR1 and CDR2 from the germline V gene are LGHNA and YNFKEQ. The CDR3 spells CASSQEPRDSPLHF. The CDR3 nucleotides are TGTGCCAGCAGCCAAGAGCCCAGGGATTCACCCCTCCACTTT.